The 14 T cell receptor beta chains listed next were all sequenced from one sample in a study of response to subunit inactivated influenza vaccine. A single record per CDR3 protein comes from TCRdb applying MiXCR to the RT-PCR reads. This sample has 500,000 to 600,000 distinct CDR3 sequences, with 13% found just once. Sequences were derived from PBMCs from blood, sampled roughly 46 days after vaccination. The source of these receptors is a man aged 45 to 65 who received an inactivated influenza vaccine.

This clonotype was detected only a few times. The rearrangement joins TRBV7-2 to TRBJ1-4; D might be TRBD1 (5 bases). The CDR3 loop spans 15 amino acids. Trimming shortened V by 3 bases and J by 5 bases, and 13 bases separated the two germline ends. CDR1 SGHTA and CDR2 FQGNSA come from the germline V gene. Here the CDR3 reads CASSFSVRDNEKLFF. CDR3 nucleotides: TGTGCCAGCAGCTTTTCCGTCAGGGACAATGAAAAACTGTTTTTT.

This clonotype has only a few counts. The gene calls are TRBV4-2 and TRBJ2-3; 9 positions match TRBD2. J gave up 3 bases and V 4 bases, and 8 bases lay outside the gene matches. Germline CDR1 is LGHNA and CDR2 is YNFKEQ. The CDR3 spans 16 residues. CDR3 nucleotide sequence: TGTGCCAGCAGCCCCCTCGGGACTAGCCGTACAGATACGCAGTATTTT. This encodes CASSPLGTSRTDTQYF.

This chain links TRBV14 with TRBJ2-6; D unresolved. This CDR3 contains 15 residues. The V gene's germline CDR1 is SGHDN and CDR2 FVKESK. Trimming cost V 1 base and J 0 bases, with 4 bases left between them. CDR3 region: CASSQVPSGANVLTF. For the CDR3, the DNA is TGTGCCAGCAGCCAAGTTCCCTCTGGGGCCAACGTCCTGACTTTC.

A few counts support this clonotype. The chain combines TRBV6-1 with TRBJ2-7; possible D gene TRBD1, 5 bases. CDR1 is MNHNS and CDR2 is SASEGT in the germline V gene. V shed 5 bases and J shed 7 bases, with 15 bases lying between them. CDR3 size: 13 residues. The DNA for the CDR3 is TGTGCCAGCAGTCTCGGCCAGGGTAAGGAGCAGTACTTC. This sequence encodes CASSLGQGKEQYF.

In its sample, this clonotype was seen many times. The chain has TRBV20-1 and TRBJ1-2; D not resolved. Trimming cost V 5 bases and J 4 bases, with 14 bases left between them. The CDR3 is made up of 13 amino acids. Germline CDR1 DFQATT, CDR2 SNEGSKA (reference sequence). CDR3 sequence: CSAYPTAPYGYTF. The DNA of the CDR3 is TGCAGTGCTTACCCCACAGCCCCCTATGGCTACACCTTC.

This chain links TRBV12-3 or TRBV12-4 with TRBJ1-6; maybe TRBD1 (5 bases). This CDR3 spans 13 amino acids. V lost 5 bases to trimming and J lost 10 bases, with 12 bases between them. CDR3 bases: TGTGCCAGCAGTACCACCGAGGGGTCACCCCTCCACTTT. It translates to CASSTTEGSPLHF.

There are a few counts of this clonotype. The chain joins TRBV10-2 to TRBJ2-3, with TRBD1 identical over 11 bases. Per the germline V gene, CDR1 is WSHSY and CDR2 is SAAADI. This CDR3 has 20 amino acids. V was pared by 0 bases and J by 0 bases, with 11 bases of the junction left unmatched. The DNA of the CDR3 is TGCGCCAGCAGTGAGTCGACTAGTTGGACAGGGGGCGCGAGCACAGATACGCAGTATTTT. It specifies CASSESTSWTGGASTDTQYF.

This clonotype appeared many times. V gene TRBV10-3 combines with J gene TRBJ2-1; D not certain. Germline V gene data show CDR1 as ENHRY and CDR2 as SYGVKD. CDR3 length: 11 amino acids. Trimming removed 10 bases at V and 8 bases at J, with 12 bases between. DNA of the CDR3: TGTGCCACCAAACTTGATGATGAGCAGTTCTTC. Amino acids: CATKLDDEQFF.

This clonotype was picked up a small number of times. The genes are TRBV12-3 or TRBV12-4 and TRBJ1-1, with 7 nucleotides matching TRBD1. V was clipped by 6 bases and J by 1 base; unmatched bases: 5. This CDR3 is built from 14 residues. The CDR3: CASRSGTANTEAFF. The CDR3 nucleotides are TGTGCCAGCAGATCCGGGACAGCGAACACTGAAGCTTTCTTT.

This clonotype turned up a few times. This chain links TRBV29-1 with TRBJ1-5, with TRBD1 as a possible D gene (5 bases). Germline values: CDR1 SQVTM, CDR2 ANQGSEA. The CDR3 consists of 13 residues. Trimming shortened V by 6 bases and J by 2 bases, and 11 bases separated the two germline ends. The CDR3: CSVSGGGNQPQHF. In nucleotides, the CDR3 is TGCAGCGTATCCGGGGGAGGCAATCAGCCCCAGCATTTT.

Details on this clonotype: A junction boundary mismatches the germline segment, possibly from a read error. The J gene is TRBJ2-7, the V gene TRBV28, with 10 bases matching TRBD2. CDR1 and CDR2 from the germline V gene are MDHEN and SYDVKM. The CDR3 spans 16 residues. CDR3 in amino acids: CASSLFRLAGVGEQYF. CDR3 coding DNA: TGTGCCAGCAGCTTATTTCGGCTAGCGGGAGTCGGCGAGCAGTACTTC.

This clonotype was seen more than once but under ten times. The chain has TRBV5-1 and TRBJ2-5; D unresolved. Germline CDR1 is SGHRS and CDR2 is YFSETQ. This CDR3 has 13 residues. V lost 1 base to trimming and J lost 2 bases, with 6 bases between them. This CDR3 reads CASSLTEQETQYF. CDR3 bases: TGCGCCAGCAGCTTGACGGAGCAAGAGACCCAGTACTTC.

The chain uses TRBV25-1 and TRBJ2-7; no clear D. The V end lost 2 bases, the J end lost 3 bases, and 5 bases lay between the germline ends. Germline V lookup: CDR1 MGHDK, CDR2 SYGVNS. This CDR3 has 12 amino acids. CDR3 residues: CASSENSYEQYF. CDR3 nucleotide sequence: TGTGCCAGCAGTGAAAACAGCTACGAGCAGTACTTC.

The chain combines TRBV5-8 with TRBJ2-2; 7 bases match TRBD1. V shed 1 base and J 3 bases; nucleotides not matched to a gene: 6. Germline CDR1 and CDR2: SGHTS and YDEGEE. The CDR3 length is 16 residues. The DNA of the CDR3 is TGTGCCAGCAGCTTGATCGGGGACAGATACACCGGGGAGCTGTTTTTT. Residues: CASSLIGDRYTGELFF.